This paragraph reports one T cell receptor (beta chain). The entry originates in a study of blood T cell repertoires in COVID-19. Study in general: The United States, Italy and Spain were the sources of the acute and convalescent COVID-19 samples. T cells, B-cell-depleted T cells, or PBMCs provided the cDNA or gDNA that served as material.

Germline V gives CDR1 SGDLS, CDR2 YYNGEE. V trimming: 3 bases; J trimming: 0 bases; junction bases outside the gene matches: 5. The CDR3 spans 18 residues. In the source study's methods: Estimation of nucleated cell counts was performed using reference gene primer amplification. Sequencing used immunoSEQ multiplex PCR; TCRdb keeps in-frame clones, though not all of them. That table gives V, J and clone size, and the DNA gave D and trimming. This table has about 99,000 clones, around 82% appearing once. This chain joins TRBV9 and TRBJ2-2; 13 bases match TRBD2. Sequenced: peripheral blood. The sequence was obtained from a man aged 60-69 years with acute or convalescent COVID-19. The CDR3 region has the DNA TGTGCCAGCAGCGAACGACTAGCGGGAGGCTCGAACACCGGGGAGCTGTTTTTT. Residues: CASSERLAGGSNTGELFF.